This T cell receptor beta chain was recorded in a study of blood T cell repertoires in COVID-19. As for the study in general: The origin of the acute and convalescent COVID-19 samples was the United States, Italy and Spain. The cDNA or gDNA used as material had been derived from T cells, B-cell-depleted T cells, or PBMCs.

The authors' processing: Cell counts per sample came from amplifying reference gene primers. Libraries were prepared by immunoSEQ multiplex PCR; TCRdb keeps only in-frame clonotypes and omits some of them. For V, J and clone size, that table is used; D and trimming come from the DNA. This table holds over 150,000 clones, around 79% found once. Specimen: peripheral blood. This receptor was obtained from an elderly man with acute or convalescent COVID-19.

The CDR3 here is CASSYPQGAVNQPQHF. The CDR3 DNA sequence: TGTGCCAGCAGTTACCCACAGGGGGCAGTCAATCAGCCCCAGCATTTT. The rearrangement links TRBV6-2 or TRBV6-3 to TRBJ1-5, with 9 bases matching TRBD1. The CDR3 is made up of 16 amino acids. After removal of 2 bases from V and 3 bases from J, the junction contained 5 bases not matched to a gene. Germline CDR1 and CDR2: MNHEY and SVGEGT.